This T cell receptor (beta chain) was recorded in a study of shared clonotypes between healthy human individuals. Over several immunoSEQ plates, each subset's genomic DNA was distributed in even portions. Produced via immunoSEQ multiplex PCR; TCRdb's table is partial and in-frame only. Here the sample spans 850,000 to 1,100,000 clones, approximately 75% being singletons. There were no recent acute infections or vaccinations among the donors, who were healthy HIV-negative adults. Germline assignment: CDR1 GTSNPN and CDR2 SVGIG (reference sequence). Trimming cost V 2 bases and J 0 bases, with 10 bases left between them. The CDR3 length is 14 residues.

The receptor was derived from a man between 18 and 29 years old in good health. Some clones in this sample may be carry-over from other donors' samples. The material sequenced was memory CD4+ T cells from PBMCs. Subset noted: CD45RA-negative fraction. The V gene is TRBV30, the J gene TRBJ1-2, with D tentatively TRBD1 (5 bases). DNA of the CDR3: TGTGCCTGGAGTACGATACAGGCTAACTATGGCTACACCTTC. Protein: CAWSTIQANYGYTF.